This record covers a single T cell receptor (beta chain). The table lists this clonotype with a count of one. What this receptor recognizes is not known. No clone much larger than this one lies a single base away; base qualities are absent. Just one read gives weak support. This entry comes from a study of T cells in Graves' hyperthyroidism and ophthalmopathy (dated by TCRdb to the late 2010s). With regard to the full study: Peripheral blood samples were taken at initial diagnosis, before any treatment was given. To identify distinguishing TCR V-J signatures, a discovery cohort of around 100 patients was used, comprising some 45 with Graves' ophthalmopathy and 55 to 65 with stable Graves' hyperthyroidism. Prospective prediction of ophthalmopathy was tested in an independent validation cohort of approximately 19 hyperthyroidism patients and some 17 patients who later progressed to ophthalmopathy. For training and testing, the roughly 100 patients in the discovery cohort were randomly divided in a 7:3 ratio. Thyroid tissue and blood T-cell repertoires from six Graves' hyperthyroidism patients were also compared in the study. After sampling, hyperthyroidism patients received methimazole starting at 30 mg daily, and ophthalmopathy patients received high-dose intravenous methylprednisolone. According to the paper, TCR Vbeta CDR3 sequencing was carried out on approximately 140 peripheral blood samples, which came from over 40 ophthalmopathy, around 74 hyperthyroidism and roughly 17 progressor patients.

Germline trimming amounts to 5 bases on V and 5 bases on J, with 7 as the count of junction bases outside the gene matches. CDR1 SGHTA and CDR2 FQGNSA are derived from the germline V gene. Spanning cysteine to phenylalanine, the CDR3 consists of 14 amino acids. The kept DNA is CDR3 alone, 42 bases in frame from the first base. TCR beta CDR3 regions were amplified from RNA transcripts. The first round of RT-PCR for the TCR CDR3 was performed with the HTBI primer set and the Qiagen OneStep RT-PCR kit. Libraries were constructed in a second round of multiplex PCR, after which size selection and purification were carried out. Paired-end sequencing of the libraries was performed with 100 bp reads on an Illumina HiSeq2000. As for how the authors treated the data: SOAPnuke was used to process the raw data, removing reads that contained adapters or uncalled bases, had a mean Phred below 15, or lacked an exact match to the constant primer or identifier. COPE v1.2.5 was used to merge high-quality paired reads, and clonotypes were defined as unique nucleotide sequences. MiTCR v1.1 was used to align the clonotypes against IMGT TRBV, TRBD and TRBJ reference segments. The analysis was restricted to V-J combinations with a frequency above 0.0001, which together covered approximately 99% of the repertoires. A TCS score was defined as the ratio of F50 (clonal expansion) to E x V (chaos), with BLOSUM62-based TCRdist applied between CDR3 peptides within each V-J. Welch's t-statistics and random forest reduced fewer than 550 V-J features to 13, which were used in a naive Bayes classifier (R e1071). Starting from the raw public reads, TCRdb applied fastp trimming at Q25, assembled clones with MiXCR and retained in-frame beta chains. When rows share a CDR3 protein, they turn into one entry using the most common DNA and genes. What appears here as the V and J calls and clone size reflects TCRdb's work, not the paper's. The sample table shows more than 500,000 distinct CDR3 sequences, and roughly 16% are seen once. The ten largest clones represent 25% to 30% of the sample.

Results and caveats for the whole study, not just this receptor: No statistical method was used to fix the sample size in advance, and group allocation was not hidden from the investigators. Blood samples also contained most of the expanded thyroid clonotypes (frequency above 0.001), which suggests that blood repertoires may reflect thyroid immune responses. In validation, the model predicted progression to ophthalmopathy with around 71% sensitivity and 72% to 85% specificity, a median of 6.5 months before onset. A model built on a 13 V-J signature distinguished ophthalmopathy from stable hyperthyroidism, reaching roughly 88% sensitivity and about 81% specificity in cross-validation and 80%/75% in testing.

Ophthalmopathy patients had moderately to severely active disease, Clinical Activity Score of at least 3, NOSPECS grade of at least 4, and duration under 3 months. Patients with uncontrolled infections, other autoimmune diseases, pregnancy or lactation were excluded. Diagnoses were established on the basis of clinical symptoms, serum thyroxine and TRAb, thyroid ultrasound, and orbital computed tomography. PBMCs were separated from around 9.1 ml of fresh peripheral blood using Ficoll-Paque density gradient centrifugation. Total RNA was extracted with Trizol reagent, and quality was checked on an Agilent 2100 Bioanalyzer.

The TCR comes from a woman in her thirties with Graves' ophthalmopathy. Sequencing used blood. The rearranged chain carries TRBV7-2 and TRBJ2-5; a stretch of 8 junction bases matches TRBD1. CDR3 reads: CASSPRTGWETQYF. The DNA reads as follows: TGTGCCAGCAGCCCCCGGACAGGGTGGGAGACCCAGTACTTC.